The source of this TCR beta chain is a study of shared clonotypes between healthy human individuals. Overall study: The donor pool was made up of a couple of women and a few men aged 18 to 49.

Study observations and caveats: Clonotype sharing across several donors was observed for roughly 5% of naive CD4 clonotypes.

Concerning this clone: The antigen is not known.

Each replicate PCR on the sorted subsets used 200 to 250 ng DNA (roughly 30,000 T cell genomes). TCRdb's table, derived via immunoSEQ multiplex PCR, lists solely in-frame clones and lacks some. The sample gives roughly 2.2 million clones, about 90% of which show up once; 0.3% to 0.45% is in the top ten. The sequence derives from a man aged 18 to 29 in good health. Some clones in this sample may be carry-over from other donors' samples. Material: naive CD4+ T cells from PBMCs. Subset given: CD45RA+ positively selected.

The CDR3 is CASSVAPSAGADTQYF. The CDR3 nucleotides are TGTGCCAGCAGCGTAGCCCCGAGCGCGGGAGCAGATACGCAGTATTTT. This sequence joins TRBV9 and TRBJ2-3; 7 nucleotides agree with TRBD2. The CDR3 extends over 16 amino acids. V trimming: 0 bases; J trimming: 4 bases; junction bases outside the gene matches: 8. The germline gives CDR1 SGDLS, CDR2 YYNGEE.